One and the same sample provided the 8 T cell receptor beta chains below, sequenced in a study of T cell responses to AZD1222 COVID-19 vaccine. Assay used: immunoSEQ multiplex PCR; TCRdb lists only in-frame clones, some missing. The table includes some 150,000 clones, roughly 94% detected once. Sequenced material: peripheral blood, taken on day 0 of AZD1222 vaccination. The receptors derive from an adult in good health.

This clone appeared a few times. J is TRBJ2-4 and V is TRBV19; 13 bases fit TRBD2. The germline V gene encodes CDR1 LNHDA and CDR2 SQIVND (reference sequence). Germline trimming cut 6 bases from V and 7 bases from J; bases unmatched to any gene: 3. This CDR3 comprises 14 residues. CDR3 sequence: CASRLLAGGNIQYF. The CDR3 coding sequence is TGTGCCAGTAGGTTACTAGCGGGAGGGAACATTCAGTACTTC.

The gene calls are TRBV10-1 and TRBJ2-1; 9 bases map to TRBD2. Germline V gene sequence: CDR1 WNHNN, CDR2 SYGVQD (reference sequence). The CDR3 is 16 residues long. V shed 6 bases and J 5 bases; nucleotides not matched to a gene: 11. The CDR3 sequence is CASRWRGLASHNEQFF. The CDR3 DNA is TGCGCCAGCAGATGGAGGGGACTAGCTAGTCACAATGAGCAGTTCTTC.

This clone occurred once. The CDR3 reads CASRPSSGGRTDTQYF. CDR3 coding DNA: TGTGCCAGCAGACCATCTAGCGGGGGCCGCACAGATACGCAGTATTTT. The chain employs TRBV28 and TRBJ2-3, with 10 bases aligning to TRBD2. With 6 bases clipped from V and 1 base from J, the junction kept 7 bases outside the gene matches. The CDR3 spans 16 residues. Germline values: CDR1 MDHEN, CDR2 SYDVKM.

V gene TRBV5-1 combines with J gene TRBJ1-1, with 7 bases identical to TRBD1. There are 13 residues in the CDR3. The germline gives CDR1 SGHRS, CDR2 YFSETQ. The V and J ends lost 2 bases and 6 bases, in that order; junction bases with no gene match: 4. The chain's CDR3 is CASSFGTESEAFF. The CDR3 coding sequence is TGCGCCAGCAGCTTTGGGACAGAATCTGAAGCTTTCTTT. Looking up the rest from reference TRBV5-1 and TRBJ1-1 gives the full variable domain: KAGVTQTPRYLIKTRGQQVTLSCSPISGHRSVSWYQQTPGQGLQFLFEYFSETQRNKGNFPGRFSGRQFSNSRSEMNVSTLELGDSALYLCASSFGTESEAFFGQGTRLTVV.

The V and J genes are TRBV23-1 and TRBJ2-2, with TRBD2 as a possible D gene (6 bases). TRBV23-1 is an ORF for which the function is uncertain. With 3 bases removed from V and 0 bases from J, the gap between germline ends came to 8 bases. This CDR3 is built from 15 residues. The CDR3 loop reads CASSQSGANTGELFF. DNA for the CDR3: TGCGCCAGCAGTCAGTCGGGGGCGAACACCGGGGAGCTGTTTTTT.

The CDR3 region has the DNA TGTGCCAGTAGTATTTCAAGGGGGCCTCATGAAAAACTGTTTTTT. Translation: CASSISRGPHEKLFF. The V gene is TRBV19, the J gene TRBJ1-4; 7 nucleotides match TRBD1. The CDR3 runs 15 residues. Germline V CDR1 and CDR2: LNHDA, SQIVND (reference sequence). Losses at the gene ends were 3 bases for V and 6 bases for J; bases not matched to a gene: 7.

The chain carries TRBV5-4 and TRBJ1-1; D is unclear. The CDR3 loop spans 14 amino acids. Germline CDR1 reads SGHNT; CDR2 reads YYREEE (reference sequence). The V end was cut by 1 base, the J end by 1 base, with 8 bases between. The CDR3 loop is CASSLRAENTEAFF. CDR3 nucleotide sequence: TGTGCCAGCAGCTTGAGGGCGGAGAACACTGAAGCTTTCTTT.

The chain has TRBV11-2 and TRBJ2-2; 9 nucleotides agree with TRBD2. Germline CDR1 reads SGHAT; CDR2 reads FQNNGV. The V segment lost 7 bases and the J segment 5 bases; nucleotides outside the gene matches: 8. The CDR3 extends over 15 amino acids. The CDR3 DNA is TGTGCCAGCACGCATCTAGCGGGAAAGACCGGGGAGCTGTTTTTT. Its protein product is CASTHLAGKTGELFF.